This paragraph reports one TCR beta chain. The data stem from a study of identical twins. V lost 5 bases and J lost 10, with 21 bases in between. The CDR3 extends over 15 amino acids. Germline CDR1 MDHEN, CDR2 SYDVKM. TCRdb re-analysed the 5' RACE reads in MiXCR, keeping a single row per CDR3 protein. Of just over 500,000 distinct CDR3 sequences listed, about 20% are singletons. The sample was also linked to a second study, of T cells expressing NK-cell markers.

This receptor was identified in a woman under 30 in good health. The chain combines TRBV28 with TRBJ2-1; D call uncertain. Sequencing was performed on CD4+ T cells sorted from blood. The CDR3 region is CASSNPSSGVREQFF. DNA for the CDR3: TGTGCCAGCAGTAACCCCTCTAGTGGGGTTCGGGAGCAGTTCTTC.